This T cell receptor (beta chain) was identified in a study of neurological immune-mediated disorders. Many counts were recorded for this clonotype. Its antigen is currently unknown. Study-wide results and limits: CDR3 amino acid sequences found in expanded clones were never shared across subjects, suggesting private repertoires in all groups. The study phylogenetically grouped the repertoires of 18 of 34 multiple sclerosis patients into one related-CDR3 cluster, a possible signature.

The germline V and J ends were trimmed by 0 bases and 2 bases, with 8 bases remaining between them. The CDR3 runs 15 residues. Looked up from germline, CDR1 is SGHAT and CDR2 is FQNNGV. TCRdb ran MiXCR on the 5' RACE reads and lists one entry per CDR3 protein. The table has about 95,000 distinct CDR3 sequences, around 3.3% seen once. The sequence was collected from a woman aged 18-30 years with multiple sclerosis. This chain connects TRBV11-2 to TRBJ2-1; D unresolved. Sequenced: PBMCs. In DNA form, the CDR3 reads TGTGCCAGCAGCTTAGAACTCCCAACCTACAATGAGCAGTTCTTC. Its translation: CASSLELPTYNEQFF.